This T cell receptor beta chain was retrieved from a study of cytomegalovirus exposure and HLA in healthy donors. Study-level points and caveats: For most subjects, TCR beta sequences were reported to predict HLA-A and HLA-B alleles with accuracy. Most of the TCR beta V segments (in an earlier analysis) were productive either about 87% or about 30% of the time. It emerged from a later analysis that several of the most significant clusters appeared to be linked to common viral pathogens. Presence/absence analyses assumed roughly uniform sequencing depth across donors.

Both 60 Vbeta primers and 13 Jbeta primers went into the PCR. Libraries were prepared by immunoSEQ multiplex PCR; TCRdb keeps only in-frame clonotypes and omits some of them. The sample has approximately 170,000 clones, roughly 85% seen once. With V trimmed by 3 bases and J by 8 bases, 12 bases remained unmatched. Looked up from germline, CDR1 is MGHRA and CDR2 is YSYEKL. This CDR3 spans 16 amino acids. This clone was counted a single time. What it binds is unknown. Specimen: PBMCs. The origin of this receptor is a boy aged 2-15 years in good health and CMV-seronegative. V gene TRBV4-1 combines with J gene TRBJ2-1, with 8 bases fitting TRBD2. This CDR3 reads CASSQFPGLGLYEQFF. The CDR3 DNA sequence: TGCGCCAGCAGCCAGTTTCCGGGACTAGGTCTTTATGAGCAGTTCTTC.